These 16 T cell receptor beta chains were sequenced from one sample in a study of blood T cell repertoires in COVID-19. The repertoire was sequenced with immunoSEQ multiplex PCR; TCRdb's copy has only in-frame clones and lacks some. The table has over 200,000 clones, 88% seen once. The material sequenced was peripheral blood. All receptors come from a human donor in a cohort sampled during active COVID-19.

The chain joins TRBV5-1 to TRBJ1-1; 7 bases fit TRBD1. The length of the CDR3 is 14 residues. The trim removed 0 bases at V and 4 bases at J, leaving 3 bases unmatched. The germline CDR1 and CDR2 sequences are SGHRS and YFSETQ. This chain's CDR3 is CASSLGQGGTEAFF. CDR3 nucleotide sequence: TGCGCCAGCAGCTTGGGTCAGGGGGGCACTGAAGCTTTCTTT.

The J gene is TRBJ2-6, the V gene TRBV30; no clear D. Germline CDR1 reads GTSNPN; CDR2 reads SVGIG (reference sequence). CDR3 length equals 13 residues. V was clipped by 5 bases and J by 7 bases, with 12 bases between them. CDR3: CAWYPSEANVLTF. In DNA form, the CDR3 reads TGTGCCTGGTACCCAAGCGAAGCCAACGTCCTGACTTTC.

This rearrangement joins TRBV4-3 to TRBJ2-3; TRBD2 aligns across 8 bases. The CDR3 totals 15 residues. Looked up from germline, CDR1 is LGHNA and CDR2 is YSLEER. J gave up 4 bases and V 1 base, and 4 bases lay outside the gene matches. CDR3 sequence reads: CASSQVTSGPDTQYF. The DNA for the CDR3 is TGCGCCAGCAGCCAAGTAACTAGCGGACCAGATACGCAGTATTTT.

This sequence joins TRBV21-1 and TRBJ1-1. TRBV21-1 corresponds to a pseudogene. The CDR3 totals 16 residues. The CDR3 protein is CASSRTARDWWTEAFF. The CDR3 DNA is TGTGCCAGCAGCAGGACGGCCCGGGATTGGTGGACTGAAGCTTTCTTT.

The V gene is TRBV7-9, the J gene TRBJ1-1, with D possibly matching TRBD1 (6 bases). Trimming took 5 bases from V and 4 from J, leaving 23 bases between them. The germline V gene encodes CDR1 SEHNR and CDR2 FQNEAQ (reference sequence). CDR3 length: 17 amino acids. The CDR3 bases are TGTGCCAGCAGCGCTACAGGGAGAGGTCGGTGGGGCACTGAAGCTTTCTTT. Encoded protein: CASSATGRGRWGTEAFF.

The CDR3 nucleotides read TGTGCCAGTAGGCAGGACTCCCATCACGAGCAGTACTTC. It yields the protein CASRQDSHHEQYF. This chain joins TRBV19 and TRBJ2-7, with D perhaps matching TRBD2 (5 bases). There are 13 residues in the CDR3. Germline-derived CDR1 and CDR2 are LNHDA and SQIVND (reference sequence). Trimming took off 6 bases at V and 5 bases at J, with 14 bases between the two ends.

The rearrangement joins TRBV9 to TRBJ2-1, with D unresolved. Trimming left V 0 bases short and J 0 bases short, with 4 bases between. The CDR3 contains 14 residues. Germline assignment: CDR1 SGDLS and CDR2 YYNGEE. The CDR3 sequence is CASSVGASYNEQFF. In DNA, the CDR3 is TGTGCCAGCAGCGTAGGGGCCTCCTACAATGAGCAGTTCTTC.

The genes are TRBV4-1 and TRBJ2-1, with 7 bases that match TRBD1. With 3 bases clipped from V and 8 bases from J, the junction kept 19 bases outside the gene matches. There are 18 residues in the CDR3. The germline V gene has CDR1 MGHRA and CDR2 YSYEKL. The CDR3 coding sequence is TGCGCCAGCAGCCAGAAGATAGCCAAGGGGGCGCAAGTCGATGAGCAGTTCTTC. It specifies CASSQKIAKGAQVDEQFF.

The gene calls are TRBV7-2 and TRBJ2-1; D may be TRBD2 (6 bases). Germline V gives CDR1 SGHTA, CDR2 FQGNSA. With 7 bases removed from V and 3 bases from J, the gap between germline ends came to 13 bases. The CDR3 has 14 residues. Here the CDR3 DNA reads TGTGCCAGCATTACCGGGACTGGCTACAATGAGCAGTTCTTC. Translation gives CASITGTGYNEQFF.

V is TRBV30 and J is TRBJ2-7, with D possibly TRBD1 on 6 matching bases. Germline loops: CDR1 GTSNPN, CDR2 SVGIG (reference sequence). V shed 1 base and J shed 9 bases, with 10 bases lying between them. The CDR3 is 11 amino acids. The CDR3 sequence is CAWSGGQRQYF. CDR3 DNA: TGTGCCTGGAGTGGGGGGCAGAGGCAGTACTTC.

The chain recombines TRBV29-1 with TRBJ1-1, with unresolved D. The CDR3 covers 12 residues. Germline assignment: CDR1 SQVTM and CDR2 ANQGSEA. Between the trimmed V and J ends, which lost 4 bases and 4 bases, there was a span of 10 bases. The CDR3 region is CSVGTPGTEAFF. In nucleotides, the CDR3 is TGCAGCGTTGGAACCCCAGGCACTGAAGCTTTCTTT.

The chain joins TRBV5-4 to TRBJ2-5; no clear D. V shed 7 bases and J shed 4 bases, with 17 bases lying between them. The CDR3 spans 14 residues. CDR1 is SGHNT and CDR2 is YYREEE in the germline V gene (reference sequence). The CDR3 protein is CASCAERERETQYF. The CDR3 DNA is TGTGCCAGCTGCGCGGAGCGAGAAAGAGAGACCCAGTACTTC.

The J gene is TRBJ2-7, the V gene TRBV5-1; D is unclear. The germline gives CDR1 SGHRS, CDR2 YFSETQ. The CDR3 consists of 16 residues. Trimming pared 0 bases from V and 3 bases from J, leaving 16 bases between. CDR3 coding DNA: TGCGCCAGCAGCTTGGGACCAACGGGTGGTCGCTACGAGCAGTACTTC. Residues: CASSLGPTGGRYEQYF.

The chain recombines TRBV4-3 with TRBJ1-4; 7 bases are shared with TRBD1. V lost 0 bases to trimming and J lost 0 bases; unmatched junction nucleotides: 4. The CDR3 length is 17 residues. From germline, CDR1 is LGHNA and CDR2 YSLEER. CDR3 region: CASSQDRTGATNEKLFF. Here the CDR3 DNA reads TGCGCCAGCAGCCAAGACCGGACAGGCGCAACTAATGAAAAACTGTTTTTT.

V and J are TRBV5-1 and TRBJ1-2; TRBD1 matches 9 bases. The V segment lost 4 bases and the J segment 8 bases; nucleotides outside the gene matches: 6. The CDR3 totals 13 residues. From germline, CDR1 is SGHRS and CDR2 YFSETQ. In nucleotides, the CDR3 is TGCGCCAGCAGCATACAGGGGGCCAAAGGCTACACCTTC. Translating it yields CASSIQGAKGYTF.

The V gene is TRBV11-3, the J gene TRBJ1-1; D ambiguous. The CDR3 consists of 13 residues. V was cut by 6 bases and J by 3 bases, with 11 bases left in between. The germline V gene encodes CDR1 SGHNT and CDR2 YENEEA. The CDR3 DNA reads as TGTGCCAGCAGTAATCGCCGGGACACTGAAGCTTTCTTT. This encodes CASSNRRDTEAFF.